The rows below give T cell receptor beta chains drawn from one sample of a study of neurological immune-mediated disorders. In TCRdb, the 5' RACE reads were re-called with MiXCR into one record per CDR3 protein. The sample has about 20,000 distinct CDR3 sequences, about 15% seen once. Sequencing was carried out using PBMCs. These TCRs come from a female donor with HTLV-1-associated myelopathy (HAM/TSP). Each CDR3 is given with its conserved first and last residue. Each record gives: clone size, J gene, D gene, V gene, CDR3 DNA, CDR3 protein. D genes are given only for firm matches. Size values are once, few and many counts, or a class for expanded clones, and some rows have none.

>many|TRBJ1-1|-|TRBV20-1
TGCAGTGCTAGAGAGGGGGAAGTCGGCCGAGCTTTCTTT
CSAREGEVGRAFF
>many|TRBJ1-1|-|TRBV6-1
TGTGCCAGCAGTGAAATGAGGACGGTGAACACTGAAGCTTTCTTT
CASSEMRTVNTEAFF
>many|TRBJ2-7|TRBD2|TRBV10-3
TGTGCCATCAGTGGGAGGAGCGGGAGGGCCTTTTTTGAGGACTACGAGCAGTACTTC
CAISGRSGRAFFEDYEQYF
>many|TRBJ2-1|-|TRBV7-9
TGTGCCAGCAGCCCTGGGCCGCAGGGTTTCAATGAGCAGTTCTTC
CASSPGPQGFNEQFF
>many|TRBJ1-1|-|TRBV5-6
TGTGCCAGCAGCTTCCATGGGAGGGGCACTGAAGCTTTCTTT
CASSFHGRGTEAFF
>many|TRBJ1-1|-|TRBV2
TGTGCCACCAAGGCGCCACAGGGTAGCACTGAAGCTTTCTTT
CATKAPQGSTEAFF
>many|TRBJ2-3|-|TRBV5-1
TGCGCCAGCAGGAAGCAGGGCACAGATACGCAGTATTTT
CASRKQGTDTQYF
>many|TRBJ2-2|TRBD2|TRBV12-3/TRBV12-4
TGTGCCAGCAGTGGGGGGCGACTAGCGGTTTACACCGGGGAGCTGTTTTTT
CASSGGRLAVYTGELFF
>many|TRBJ2-7|-|TRBV24-1
TGTGCCACCAGTCCTACCAACTCGGCCTACGAGCAGTACTTC
CATSPTNSAYEQYF
>many|TRBJ2-1|TRBD2|TRBV24-1
TGTGCCACCAGGGAAACGGGAGGGAACAATGAGCAGTTCTTC
CATRETGGNNEQFF
>many|TRBJ1-2|-|TRBV18
TGTGCCAGCTCACCACCGAACGGAAACTATGGCTACACCTTC
CASSPPNGNYGYTF
>many|TRBJ2-5|TRBD1|TRBV4-1
TGCGCCAGCAGCCAAGGGACAGGCCTCCCCCAAGAGACCCAGTACTTC
CASSQGTGLPQETQYF
>medium-sized|TRBJ2-3|-|TRBV29-1
TGCAGCGGGTCCGGGGGGCAGCTCACAGATACGCAGTATTTT
CSGSGGQLTDTQYF
>many|TRBJ1-6|-|TRBV7-8
TGTGCCAGCAGCTTAGGGGGGGGGAGACAGGTGATGACACCCCTCCACTTT
CASSLGGGRQVMTPLHF
>many|TRBJ2-7|TRBD2|TRBV5-1
TGCGCCAGCAGGTCCGGGACTAGCGACGAGCAGTACTTC
CASRSGTSDEQYF
>many|TRBJ2-7|TRBD1|TRBV2
TGTGCCAGCAGCGGCCTTCCGGGACAGATCTACGAGCAGTACTTC
CASSGLPGQIYEQYF
>many|TRBJ2-2|-|TRBV7-3
TGTGCCAGCAGCCCCCGGGTAGCAACCGGGGAGCTGTTTTTT
CASSPRVATGELFF
>many|TRBJ2-7|-|TRBV20-1
TGCAGTGCTTACCCCCAACCTGGGGGCGAGCAGTACTTC
CSAYPQPGGEQYF
>many|TRBJ2-7|TRBD1|TRBV7-2
TGTGCCAGCAGCTTCGACAGGGGACTCTCCTACGAGCAGTACTTC
CASSFDRGLSYEQYF
>many|TRBJ2-2|-|TRBV3-1
TGTGCCAGCAGCCAAGACTTAGGACAGAACACCGGGGAGCTGTTTTTT
CASSQDLGQNTGELFF
>-|TRBJ2-5|-|TRBV20-1
TGCAGTGCTATAGATGGGGTGACCCAGTACTTC
CSAIDGVTQYF
>many|TRBJ1-1|-|TRBV28
TGTGCCAGCAGTTTTCCCCAGGGGATGAACACTGAAGCTTTCTTT
CASSFPQGMNTEAFF
>many|TRBJ2-7|TRBD1|TRBV12-3/TRBV12-4
TGTGCCAGTAGTTCCCGGGACAGGGTGTTCGAGCAGTACTTC
CASSSRDRVFEQYF
>-|TRBJ2-3|-|TRBV7-9
TGTGCCAGCAGCCGAACAGGGCGTGCAGATACGCAGTATTTT
CASSRTGRADTQYF
>-|TRBJ2-2|TRBD1|TRBV5-1
TGCGCCAGCAGCGTTTCGCCGACCGGGACAGGGCCCGGGGAGCTGTTTTTT
CASSVSPTGTGPGELFF
>many|TRBJ2-5|-|TRBV7-8
TGTGCCAGCAGCTTGGTGGGTGGAGGGGGAGAGACCCAGTACTTC
CASSLVGGGGETQYF
>many|TRBJ2-5|-|TRBV5-6
TGTGCCAGCAGCTGGTCGTCTGAGACCCAGTACTTC
CASSWSSETQYF
>many|TRBJ2-2|TRBD1|TRBV29-1
TGCAGCGTTGCCGGGCCCGGACAGGGGGTCACCGGGGAGCTGTTTTTT
CSVAGPGQGVTGELFF
>many|TRBJ2-5|-|TRBV7-9
TGTGCCAGCAGCCCGGACAGCGTAGGGTCCCAGTACTTC
CASSPDSVGSQYF
>many|TRBJ2-1|TRBD1|TRBV7-9
TGTGCCAGCAGCTTGGGGGACAGGGGACACAATGAGCAGTTCTTC
CASSLGDRGHNEQFF
>many|TRBJ2-3|-|TRBV2
TGTGCCAGCATGCCCGATTCAGGTTTTACAGATACGCAGTATTTT
CASMPDSGFTDTQYF
>many|TRBJ2-3|TRBD2|TRBV5-1
TGCGCCAGCAGCTTGTTAGCGGGAGGGCGAACAGATACGCAGTATTTT
CASSLLAGGRTDTQYF
>many|TRBJ2-3|TRBD2|TRBV7-3
TGTGCCAGCAGCTGGAGCGGGAGGTACACAGATACGCAGTATTTT
CASSWSGRYTDTQYF
>-|TRBJ1-1|TRBD1|TRBV12-3/TRBV12-4
TGTGCCAGCAGGCGGGACAGCCCCACTGAAGCTTTCTTT
CASRRDSPTEAFF
>medium-sized|TRBJ2-3|-|TRBV20-1
TGCAGTGCTGGACATACAGGAGATACGCAGTATTTT
CSAGHTGDTQYF
>many|TRBJ2-3|-|TRBV4-1
TGCGCCAGCAGCCAAGAAGTATACGAGTCGCAGTATTTT
CASSQEVYESQYF
>many|TRBJ1-1|-|TRBV5-1
TGCGCCAGCAGATTGGGAGGACAGATTAACACTGAAGCTTTCTTT
CASRLGGQINTEAFF
>many|TRBJ2-1|-|TRBV7-9
TGTGCCAGCAATCGCGGGGAGGATGAGCAGTTCTTC
CASNRGEDEQFF
>many|TRBJ2-3|-|TRBV24-1
TGTGCCACCTGGGGACCCACGACAAATACGCAGTATTTT
CATWGPTTNTQYF
>-|TRBJ1-5|-|TRBV12-3/TRBV12-4
TGTGCGAGCAGTTTTTTGGTGCTTCAGCCCCAGAATTTT
CASSFLVLQPQNF
>many|TRBJ1-4|TRBD1|TRBV12-3/TRBV12-4
TGTGCCAGCAGTCGTCCTCCGGGACAGGGATTTAATGAAAAACTGTTTTTT
CASSRPPGQGFNEKLFF